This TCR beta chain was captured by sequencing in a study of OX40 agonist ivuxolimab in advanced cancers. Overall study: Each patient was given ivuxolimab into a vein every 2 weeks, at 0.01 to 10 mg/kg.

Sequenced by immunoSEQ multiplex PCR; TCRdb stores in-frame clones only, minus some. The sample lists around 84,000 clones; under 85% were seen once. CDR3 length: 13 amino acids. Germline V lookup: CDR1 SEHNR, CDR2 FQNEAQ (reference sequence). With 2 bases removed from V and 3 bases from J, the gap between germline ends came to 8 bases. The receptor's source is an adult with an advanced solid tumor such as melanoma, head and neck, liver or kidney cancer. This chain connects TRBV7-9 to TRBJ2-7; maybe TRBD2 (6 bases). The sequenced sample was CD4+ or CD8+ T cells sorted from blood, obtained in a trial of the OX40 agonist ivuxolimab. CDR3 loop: CASSLIGSYEQYF. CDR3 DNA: TGTGCCAGCAGCTTAATCGGGAGCTACGAGCAGTACTTC.